The sequence of this T cell receptor (beta chain) was determined in a study of blood T cell repertoires in COVID-19. In the study overall: Specimens from acute and convalescent COVID-19 originated in the United States, Italy and Spain. From T cells, B-cell-depleted T cells, or PBMCs came the material, which was cDNA or gDNA.

In the original processing: Researchers report that nucleated cell counts were estimated from reference gene primer amplification. Sequencing was performed with immunoSEQ multiplex PCR; in TCRdb, only in-frame clones are kept and a portion is missing. V and J calls and clone size are as listed in that table; D and trimming were resolved from the DNA. The sample has some 290,000 clones; around 87% are singletons. The V and J ends lost 5 bases and 6 bases, in that order; junction bases with no gene match: 8. The CDR3 extends over 15 amino acids. The V gene's germline CDR1 is SGHDT and CDR2 YYEEEE. This chain uses TRBV5-6 with TRBJ1-5; TRBD1 aligns across 10 bases. Sequences were obtained from peripheral blood. This receptor was taken from a man aged 18 to 30 with active or convalescent COVID-19. The CDR3 region has the DNA TGTGCCAGCAGGTATGACAGGGGGCTTCCTCAGCCCCAGCATTTT. Protein sequence: CASRYDRGLPQPQHF.